The 21 T cell receptor beta chains below come from one sample, sequenced in a study of cytomegalovirus exposure and HLA in healthy donors. The PCR ran on 60 Vbeta and 13 Jbeta primers. Assay: immunoSEQ multiplex PCR; the TCRdb copy retains only in-frame clones and omits some. The sample lists about 85,000 clones; around 64% were seen once. The sample consisted of PBMCs. The receptors stem from a man aged 25 to 40 in good health and CMV-seronegative.

This clone appeared a single time. The chain employs TRBV5-4 and TRBJ1-1; the match to TRBD1 covers 12 bases. The J segment lost 6 bases and the V segment lost 2 bases, leaving 2 bases of the junction unmatched. Germline assignment: CDR1 SGHNT and CDR2 YYREEE (reference sequence). There are 14 residues in the CDR3. CDR3 DNA sequence: TGTGCCAGCAGCTTCGGGACAGGGGGCTCTGAAGCTTTCTTT. Its protein is CASSFGTGGSEAFF.

This chain joins TRBV4-2 and TRBJ2-7, with D possibly TRBD2 on 5 matching bases. Per the germline V gene, CDR1 is LGHNA and CDR2 is YNFKEQ. The V gene lost 0 bases and the J gene lost 3 bases, with 15 bases spanning the gap. CDR3 length: 16 residues. In nucleotides, the CDR3 is TGTGCCAGCAGCCAAGAGGGGAGAGCGGTAGGCTACGAGCAGTACTTC. Encoded protein: CASSQEGRAVGYEQYF.

The chain employs TRBV27 and TRBJ2-3, with 10 bases matching TRBD2. After removal of 6 bases from V and 6 bases from J, the junction contained 12 bases not matched to a gene. There are 16 residues in the CDR3. Looked up from germline, CDR1 is MNHEY and CDR2 is SMNVEV (reference sequence). The CDR3 loop reads CASSPASGSWFDTQYF. CDR3 nucleotide sequence: TGTGCCAGCAGCCCCGCTAGCGGGAGTTGGTTTGATACGCAGTATTTT.

This clone was found a few times. V and J are TRBV30 and TRBJ2-7, with 10 positions matching TRBD2. Germline-derived CDR1 and CDR2 are GTSNPN and SVGIG (reference sequence). V gave up 4 bases and J gave up 4 bases; unmatched junction bases: 4. This CDR3 has 13 amino acids. This CDR3 is CAWTSGSTYEQYF. Written as DNA, the CDR3 is TGTGCCTGGACTAGCGGGAGTACGTACGAGCAGTACTTC.

This clone was detected a few times. This rearrangement joins TRBV5-6 to TRBJ2-7; D not certain. V lost 0 bases and J 2 bases, leaving 9 bases between the germline ends. The germline gives CDR1 SGHDT, CDR2 YYEEEE. The CDR3 covers 14 residues. CDR3: CASSLGQVTYEQYF. The DNA of the CDR3 is TGTGCCAGCAGCTTGGGCCAGGTCACCTACGAGCAGTACTTC.

This rearrangement joins TRBV6-6 to TRBJ1-3, with 8 positions matching TRBD1. Germline V lookup: CDR1 MNHNY, CDR2 SVGAGI (reference sequence). This CDR3 spans 16 amino acids. V lost 4 bases, J lost 2 bases, and 7 bases stayed unmatched. In DNA, the CDR3 is TGTGCCAGCAGTTTCCAACAGGGGGAGACTGGAAACACCATATATTTT. Amino acids: CASSFQQGETGNTIYF.

The chain carries TRBV15 and TRBJ2-3, with TRBD1 matching over 9 bases. V gave up 0 bases and J gave up 7 bases; unmatched junction bases: 11. The CDR3 runs to 17 residues. Germline values: CDR1 LNHNV, CDR2 YYDKDF (reference sequence). The CDR3 loop is CATSRDRTGADGNTQYF. CDR3 bases: TGTGCCACCAGCAGAGACCGGACAGGGGCTGATGGAAATACGCAGTATTTT.

A few counts support this clone. This chain uses TRBV13 with TRBJ1-1; weak D call: TRBD1 (6 bases). Germline V CDR1 and CDR2: PRHDT, FYEKMQ (reference sequence). The CDR3 sequence is 15 residues long. Deletions cut 5 bases from V and 7 bases from J, with 20 bases between. The CDR3 loop reads CASSARGQGGVEAFF. The CDR3 nucleotides are TGTGCCAGCAGCGCCAGGGGCCAGGGTGGGGTTGAAGCTTTCTTT. Supplemented by reference TRBV13 and TRBJ1-1, the full variable domain reads AAGVIQSPRHLIKEKRETATLKCYPIPRHDTVYWYQQGPGQDPQFLISFYEKMQSDKGSIPDRFSAQQFSDYHSELNMSSLELGDSALYFCASSARGQGGVEAFFGQGTRLTVV.

This clone was seen a few times. J is TRBJ2-5 and V is TRBV5-4; TRBD1 agrees at 7 bases. The V gene's germline CDR1 is SGHNT and CDR2 YYREEE (reference sequence). The CDR3 is 14 residues long. With V trimmed by 4 bases and J by 3 bases, 6 bases remained unmatched. The CDR3 reads CASSQGQVKETQYF. CDR3 nucleotide sequence: TGTGCCAGCAGCCAAGGACAGGTTAAAGAGACCCAGTACTTC.

The chain carries TRBV11-2 and TRBJ1-1; D unresolved. V was pared by 3 bases and J by 1 base, with 9 bases between. There are 14 residues in the CDR3. The V gene's germline CDR1 is SGHAT and CDR2 FQNNGV. The CDR3 here is CASSFGVSNTEAFF. The CDR3 region has the DNA TGTGCCAGCAGCTTTGGAGTCTCGAACACTGAAGCTTTCTTT.

The chain uses TRBV5-4 and TRBJ2-1; the match to TRBD1 covers 10 bases. Germline values: CDR1 SGHNT, CDR2 YYREEE (reference sequence). J was trimmed by 7 bases and V by 1 base; bases with no gene match: 11. CDR3 length: 17 amino acids. CDR3 sequence (DNA): TGTGCCAGCAGCTTGTCCCCCGGGACAGGGGTCTCAAATGAGCAGTTCTTC. Its protein is CASSLSPGTGVSNEQFF.

This clone was detected only once. The V call is TRBV4-3, the J call TRBJ1-1; possible D gene TRBD1, 5 bases. Germline CDR1 LGHNA, CDR2 YSLEER. V was shortened by 3 bases and J by 6 bases, with 26 bases between the two germline ends. The CDR3 sequence is 18 residues long. Here the CDR3 DNA reads TGCGCCAGCAGCCAGTATGGGGTGACAGTTGGTAGTTCCGCTGAAGCTTTCTTT. Translated: CASSQYGVTVGSSAEAFF.

This chain links TRBV6-5 with TRBJ2-3; unclear D gene. The germline V gene has CDR1 MNHEY and CDR2 SVGAGI. The length of the CDR3 is 12 residues. V lost 5 bases, J lost 8 bases, and 11 bases lay in between. CDR3: CASSPTSGTQYF. The DNA of the CDR3 is TGTGCCAGCAGTCCTACGTCGGGTACGCAGTATTTT.

The chain employs TRBV5-1 and TRBJ1-1, with D perhaps TRBD1 (5 bases). V was clipped by 4 bases and J by 6 bases, with 19 bases between them. The CDR3 runs to 15 residues. Germline-derived CDR1 and CDR2 are SGHRS and YFSETQ. The CDR3 here is CASSADSPGSAEAFF. CDR3 in DNA: TGCGCCAGCAGCGCAGACAGCCCTGGCTCCGCTGAAGCTTTCTTT.

The chain links TRBV25-1 to TRBJ1-1; 9 bases are shared with TRBD1. CDR1 is MGHDK, CDR2 SYGVNS, per germline. J gave up 8 bases and V 4 bases, and 8 bases lay outside the gene matches. The CDR3 contains 14 residues. CDR3 in amino acids: CASSVPGTGREAFF. DNA for the CDR3: TGTGCCAGCAGTGTACCCGGGACAGGGAGAGAAGCTTTCTTT.

The chain employs TRBV7-9 and TRBJ1-2, with D hard to call. The V gene lost 3 bases and the J gene lost 0 bases, with 5 bases spanning the gap. The CDR3 is 13 amino acids. Germline CDR1 SEHNR, CDR2 FQNEAQ (reference sequence). As DNA, the CDR3 is TGTGCCAGCAGCTTCACAACTAACTATGGCTACACCTTC. Residues: CASSFTTNYGYTF.

The rearrangement uses TRBV5-1 and TRBJ2-7; 10 nucleotides line up with TRBD1. Unmatched junction bases numbered 15, after V lost 5 bases and J lost 10 bases. The CDR3 totals 15 residues. Germline loops: CDR1 SGHRS, CDR2 YFSETQ. The CDR3 loop is CASRGGGTGEPLQYF. The DNA for the CDR3 is TGCGCCAGCAGAGGTGGCGGGACAGGGGAACCTTTACAGTACTTC. Full variable domain (outside the CDR3, taken from reference TRBV5-1 and TRBJ2-7): KAGVTQTPRYLIKTRGQQVTLSCSPISGHRSVSWYQQTPGQGLQFLFEYFSETQRNKGNFPGRFSGRQFSNSRSEMNVSTLELGDSALYLCASRGGGTGEPLQYFGPGTRLTVT.

The chain links TRBV7-6 to TRBJ2-5; possibly TRBD1 for D (6 bases). V was cut by 3 bases and J by 5 bases, with 10 bases left in between. The V gene's germline CDR1 is SGHVS and CDR2 FNYEAQ. The CDR3 extends over 13 amino acids. The CDR3 reads CASSFRGFETQYF. The CDR3 DNA follows: TGTGCCAGCAGCTTCAGGGGATTTGAGACCCAGTACTTC.

The chain recombines TRBV9 with TRBJ2-7, with unresolved D. The CDR3 has 14 residues. CDR1 is SGDLS, CDR2 YYNGEE, per germline. Trimming took 0 bases from V and 2 from J, leaving 9 bases between them. The CDR3 DNA reads TGTGCCAGCAGCGTAGGCGAGGAACCCTACGAGCAGTACTTC. Its protein is CASSVGEEPYEQYF.

This clone was counted only a few times. The gene calls are TRBV28 and TRBJ2-3; D might be TRBD2 (5 bases). The CDR3 is 16 amino acids. Germline CDR1 reads MDHEN; CDR2 reads SYDVKM. V was shortened by 6 bases and J by 2 bases, with 18 bases between the two germline ends. CDR3 protein: CASSTRKAGSTDTQYF. The CDR3 DNA follows: TGTGCCAGCAGCACAAGGAAGGCGGGTTCCACAGATACGCAGTATTTT.

This rearrangement joins TRBV14 to TRBJ2-3; 7 bases line up with TRBD2. V trimming: 4 bases; J trimming: 2 bases; junction bases outside the gene matches: 12. The CDR3 covers 17 residues. Germline CDR1 reads SGHDN; CDR2 reads FVKESK. CDR3 DNA sequence: TGTGCCAGCAGCCGACTACCCCAGCGGGGCTACACAGATACGCAGTATTTT. Encoded protein: CASSRLPQRGYTDTQYF. The complete variable domain, with remaining parts taken from reference TRBV14 and TRBJ2-3, reads EAGVTQFPSHSVIEKGQTVTLRCDPISGHDNLYWYRRVMGKEIKFLLHFVKESKQDESGMPNNRFLAERTGGTYSTLKVQPAELEDSGVYFCASSRLPQRGYTDTQYFGPGTRLTVL.